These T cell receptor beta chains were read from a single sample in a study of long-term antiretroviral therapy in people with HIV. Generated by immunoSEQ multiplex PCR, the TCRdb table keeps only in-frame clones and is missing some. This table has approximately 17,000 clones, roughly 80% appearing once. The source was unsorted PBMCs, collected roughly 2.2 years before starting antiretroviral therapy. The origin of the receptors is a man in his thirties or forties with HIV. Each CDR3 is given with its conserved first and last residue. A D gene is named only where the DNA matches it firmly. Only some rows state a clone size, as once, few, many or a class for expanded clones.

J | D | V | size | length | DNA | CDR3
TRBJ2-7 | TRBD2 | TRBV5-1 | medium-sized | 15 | TGCGCCAGCAGCTTATGGACTAGCGGAACCTACGAGCAGTACTTC | CASSLWTSGTYEQYF
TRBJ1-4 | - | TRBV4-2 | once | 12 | TGTGCCAGCAGCCAAGATAGATGGGGGCTGTTTTTT | CASSQDRWGLFF
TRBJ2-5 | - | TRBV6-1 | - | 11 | TGTGCCCGCCGGGTCGCCGAGACCCAGTACTTC | CARRVAETQYF
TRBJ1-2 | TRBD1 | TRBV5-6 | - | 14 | TGTGCCAGCAGCCTAGGACAGGGGAAGTATGGCTACACCTTC | CASSLGQGKYGYTF
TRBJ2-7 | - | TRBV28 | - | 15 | TGTGCCAGCGGAGAAAACGGGCCCGTTTCCTACGAGCAGTACTTC | CASGENGPVSYEQYF
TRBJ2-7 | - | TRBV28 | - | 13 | TGTGCCAGCACTTCCCTTCCCACCTACGAGCAGTACTTC | CASTSLPTYEQYF
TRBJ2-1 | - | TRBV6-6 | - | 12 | TGTGCCAGCACTTACGGGCGCCGGGAGCAGTTCTTC | CASTYGRREQFF
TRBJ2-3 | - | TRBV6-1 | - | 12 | TGTGCCAGCAGAGGTTCCGCGGATACGCAGTATTTT | CASRGSADTQYF
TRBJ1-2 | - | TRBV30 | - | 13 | TGTGCCTGGACCACGGACCGCGGCTATGGCTACACCTTC | CAWTTDRGYGYTF
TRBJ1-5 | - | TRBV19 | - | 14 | TGTGCCAGTAGAGGGGACGTACGCAATCAGCCCCAGCATTTT | CASRGDVRNQPQHF
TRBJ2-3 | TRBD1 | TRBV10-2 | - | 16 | TGCGCCAGCAGTGAGACTCGGACAGGTGCGGCAGATACGCAGTATTTT | CASSETRTGAADTQYF
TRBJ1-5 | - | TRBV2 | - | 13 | TGTGCCAGCGGGCAAATTGGGGGTCAGCCCCAGCATTTT | CASGQIGGQPQHF
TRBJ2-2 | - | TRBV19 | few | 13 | TGTGCCAGTAGTACCCTTGGCACCGGGGAGCTGTTTTTT | CASSTLGTGELFF
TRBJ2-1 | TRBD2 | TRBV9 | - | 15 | TGTGCCAGCAGCGAGACTAGCGGGGCTTACAATGAGCAGTTCTTC | CASSETSGAYNEQFF
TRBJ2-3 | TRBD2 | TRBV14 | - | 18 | TGTGCCAGCAGCCAAGATCTTGGGACTAGCGGGGGCACAGATACGCAGTATTTT | CASSQDLGTSGGTDTQYF
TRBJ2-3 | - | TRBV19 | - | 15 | TGTGCCAGTAGCCTCTGGGGCGGGGCGGGAGATACGCAGTATTTT | CASSLWGGAGDTQYF
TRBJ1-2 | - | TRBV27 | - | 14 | TGTGCCAGCAGGGATCGGGCCGATGGAAGGCGGTACACCTTC | CASRDRADGRRYTF
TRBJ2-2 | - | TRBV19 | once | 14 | TGTGCCATGTCCCAGGGAGGGGGCACCGGGGAGCTGTTTTTT | CAMSQGGGTGELFF
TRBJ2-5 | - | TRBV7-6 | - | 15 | TGTGCCAGCAGCTTAGGGGCAGCTCGATACGAGACCCAGTACTTC | CASSLGAARYETQYF
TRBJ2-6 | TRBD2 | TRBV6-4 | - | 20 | TGTGCCAGCAGTCCTCGACGGACTAGCGGGGGGGCGACTGGGGCCAACGTCCTGACTTTC | CASSPRRTSGGATGANVLTF
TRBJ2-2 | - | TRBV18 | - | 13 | TGTGCCAGCTCCCTGCGGGAAACCGGGGAGCTGTTTTTT | CASSLRETGELFF
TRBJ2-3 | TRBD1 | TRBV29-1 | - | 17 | TGCAGCGTTGAAGATCAACGGACAGGGGCTTATGCGGATACGCAGTATTTT | CSVEDQRTGAYADTQYF
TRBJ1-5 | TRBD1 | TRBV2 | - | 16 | TGTGCCAGCAGTGAACCGACAGGGGGGAACAATCAGCCCCAGCATTTT | CASSEPTGGNNQPQHF
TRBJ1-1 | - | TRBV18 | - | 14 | TGTGCCAGCTCCATGGACGGATTGAACACTGAAGCTTTCTTT | CASSMDGLNTEAFF
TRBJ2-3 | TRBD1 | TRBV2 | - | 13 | TGTGCCAGCAGACAGGGGTACACAGATACGCAGTATTTT | CASRQGYTDTQYF
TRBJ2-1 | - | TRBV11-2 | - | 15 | TGTGCCAGCAGCCCAAGTGTAGGGCGCTACAATGAGCAGTTCTTC | CASSPSVGRYNEQFF
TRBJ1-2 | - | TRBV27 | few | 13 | TGTGCCACTTCCATGGGCCGCTTGGCCGGCTACACCTTC | CATSMGRLAGYTF
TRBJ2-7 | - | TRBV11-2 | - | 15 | TGTGCCAGCAGCAGGGGGGGCTCCAGCTCCTACGAGCAGTACTTC | CASSRGGSSSYEQYF
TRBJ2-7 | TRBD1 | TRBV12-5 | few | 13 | TGTGCTAGTGGTCCGGGACAGGGGAATGAGCAGTACTTC | CASGPGQGNEQYF
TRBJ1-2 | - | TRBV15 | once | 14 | TGTGCCACCAGCAGAGAACGGCTGTCGAATGGCTACACCTTC | CATSRERLSNGYTF
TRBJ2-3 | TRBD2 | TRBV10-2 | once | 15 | TGCGCCAGCAGTGACGGGAGGGGGAGCACAGATACGCAGTATTTT | CASSDGRGSTDTQYF
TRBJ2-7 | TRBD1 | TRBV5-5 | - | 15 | TGTGCCAGCAGCTTGACCGGGACAGGGATCTACGAGCAGTACTTC | CASSLTGTGIYEQYF
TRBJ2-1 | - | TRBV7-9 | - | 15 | TGTGCCAGCAGATCTACAGGGAGCTCCTACAATGAGCAGTTCTTC | CASRSTGSSYNEQFF
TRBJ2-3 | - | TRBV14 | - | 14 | TGTGCCAGCAGCTCCTGGACCCTGAAAGATACGCAGTATTTT | CASSSWTLKDTQYF
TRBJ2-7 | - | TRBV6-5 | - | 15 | TGTGCCAGCAGTGGAGGACAAACACAAATTTCCGAGCAGTACTTC | CASSGGQTQISEQYF
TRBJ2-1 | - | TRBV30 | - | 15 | TGTGCCTGGAGTGATTACGGTAACTCCTACAATGAGCAGTTCTTC | CAWSDYGNSYNEQFF
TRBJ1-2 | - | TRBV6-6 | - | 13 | TGTGCCAGCAGGATTCGGGACGGTTATGGCTACACCTTC | CASRIRDGYGYTF
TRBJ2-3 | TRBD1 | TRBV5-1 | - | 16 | TGCGCCAGCGGAACAAGACGGGACAGGGGAATAAATACGCAGTATTTT | CASGTRRDRGINTQYF
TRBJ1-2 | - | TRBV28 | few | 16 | TGTGCCAGCAGTTTAGGGGGAGAGGGGCTTAACTATGGCTACACCTTC | CASSLGGEGLNYGYTF
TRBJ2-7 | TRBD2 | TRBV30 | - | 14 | TGTGCCTGGGAGACTAGCGGTGGACCCTACGAGCAGTACTTC | CAWETSGGPYEQYF
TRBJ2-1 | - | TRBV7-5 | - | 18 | TGTGCCAGAAGCTCAGGGGGACTAGCGGTTAGCTCCTACAATGAGCAGTTCTTC | CARSSGGLAVSSYNEQFF
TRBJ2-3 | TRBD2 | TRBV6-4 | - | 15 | TGTGCCAGCAGACTAGCGGGGGGGTTGGTGGATACGCAGTATTTT | CASRLAGGLVDTQYF
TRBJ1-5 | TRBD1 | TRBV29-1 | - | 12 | TGCAGCGTAGGACAGGGTGATCAGCCCCAGCATTTT | CSVGQGDQPQHF
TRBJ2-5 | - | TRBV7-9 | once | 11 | TGTGCCAGCAGCTTTGCGGAGACCCAGTACTTC | CASSFAETQYF